A single sample gave rise to the 6 T cell receptor beta chains below, sequenced in a study of T cell responses to AZD1222 COVID-19 vaccine. The assay was immunoSEQ multiplex PCR, and TCRdb's table has in-frame clones only and misses some. In the table there are more than 150,000 clones, almost 95% of which are singletons. The sequences come from peripheral blood, collected on day 0 of AZD1222 vaccination. Source of these receptors: an adult in good health.

This chain joins TRBV7-8 and TRBJ1-2; no definite D call. The germline V gene encodes CDR1 SGHVS and CDR2 FQNEAQ. V lost 5 bases, J lost 4 bases, and 11 bases lay in between. The CDR3 sequence is 13 residues long. Written as DNA, the CDR3 is TGTGCCAGCAGCCCCGACAAGGGCTATGGCTACACCTTC. Translated: CASSPDKGYGYTF.

The V gene is TRBV29-1, the J gene TRBJ2-3, with D possibly matching TRBD2 (6 bases). Germline CDR1 and CDR2: SQVTM and ANQGSEA. The CDR3 spans 13 residues. V lost 4 bases to trimming and J lost 3 bases, with 11 bases between them. The CDR3 spells CSVARGRTDTQYF. The DNA of the CDR3 is TGCAGCGTTGCCCGGGGGAGGACAGATACGCAGTATTTT.

V usage is TRBV7-9 and J usage is TRBJ2-1; 9 nucleotides align to TRBD2. The length of the CDR3 is 16 residues. V was clipped by 6 bases and J by 8 bases; unmatched bases: 14. Germline CDR1 is SEHNR and CDR2 is FQNEAQ (reference sequence). CDR3 region: CASRLTRSSGIDEQFF. CDR3 nucleotide sequence: TGTGCCAGCAGATTAACTCGGTCTAGCGGGATTGATGAGCAGTTCTTC.

This clone showed up just a few times. This rearrangement joins TRBV19 to TRBJ1-2; D is unclear. Trimming took off 1 base at V and 4 bases at J, with 7 bases between the two ends. Germline CDR1 is LNHDA and CDR2 is SQIVND (reference sequence). This CDR3 is 13 amino acids long. The CDR3 region is CASSIGSGYGYTF. The DNA of the CDR3 is TGTGCCAGTAGTATAGGTTCCGGCTATGGCTACACCTTC.

This chain links TRBV5-4 with TRBJ1-1; TRBD1 aligns across 7 bases. Germline values: CDR1 SGHNT, CDR2 YYREEE (reference sequence). V dropped 0 bases and J dropped 6; count of bases not matched to a gene: 8. The length of the CDR3 is 15 residues. CDR3 DNA: TGTGCCAGCAGCTTGGACAGGGGATTGTTAGCTGAAGCTTTCTTT. This translates into CASSLDRGLLAEAFF.

The chain joins TRBV10-3 to TRBJ1-2, with a tentative D call TRBD1 (5 bases). V was pared by 7 bases and J by 4 bases, with 13 bases between. The CDR3 runs to 13 residues. Germline V gene lookup returns CDR1 ENHRY and CDR2 SYGVKD. CDR3 amino acids: CAIMGGPLYGYTF. Here the CDR3 DNA reads TGTGCCATCATGGGGGGACCCCTCTATGGCTACACCTTC.